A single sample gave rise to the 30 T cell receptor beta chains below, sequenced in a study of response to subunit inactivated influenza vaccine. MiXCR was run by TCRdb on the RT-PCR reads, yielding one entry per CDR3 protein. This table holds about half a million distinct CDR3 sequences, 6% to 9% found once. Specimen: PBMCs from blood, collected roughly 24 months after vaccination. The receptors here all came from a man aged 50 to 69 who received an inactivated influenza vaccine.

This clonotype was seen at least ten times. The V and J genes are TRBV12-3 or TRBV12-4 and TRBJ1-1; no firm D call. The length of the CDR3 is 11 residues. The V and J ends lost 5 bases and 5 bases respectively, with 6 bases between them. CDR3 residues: CASSIGTEAFF. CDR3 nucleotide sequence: TGTGCCAGCAGTATAGGTACTGAAGCTTTCTTT.

The CDR3 is CASSRRLQGFSGNTIYF. CDR3 sequence (DNA): TGTGCCAGCAGCCGACGCTTACAGGGTTTTTCTGGAAACACCATATATTTT. The chain joins TRBV12-3 or TRBV12-4 to TRBJ1-3, with TRBD1 as a possible D gene (6 bases). Trimming cost V 6 bases and J 1 base, with 19 bases left between them. This CDR3 spans 17 amino acids.

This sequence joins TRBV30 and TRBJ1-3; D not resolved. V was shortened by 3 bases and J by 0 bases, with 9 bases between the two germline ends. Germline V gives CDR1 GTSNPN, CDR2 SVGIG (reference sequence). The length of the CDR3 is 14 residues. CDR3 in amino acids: CAWSETFSGNTIYF. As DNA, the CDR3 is TGTGCCTGGAGCGAGACATTCTCTGGAAACACCATATATTTT.

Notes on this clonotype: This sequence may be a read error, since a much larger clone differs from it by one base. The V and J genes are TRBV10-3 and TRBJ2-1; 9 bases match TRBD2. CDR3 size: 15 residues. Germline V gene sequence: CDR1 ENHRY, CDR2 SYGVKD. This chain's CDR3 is CAISEAGGTYNEEFF. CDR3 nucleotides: TGTGCCATCAGTGAAGCGGGGGGCACATACAATGAGGAGTTCTTC.

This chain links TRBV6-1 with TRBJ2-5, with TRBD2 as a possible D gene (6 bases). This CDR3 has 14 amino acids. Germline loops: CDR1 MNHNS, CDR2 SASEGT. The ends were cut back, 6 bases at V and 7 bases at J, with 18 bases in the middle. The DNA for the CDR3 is TGTGCCAGCAGGGGTCTCGGGAGTGCTGGGACCCAGTACTTC. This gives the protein CASRGLGSAGTQYF.

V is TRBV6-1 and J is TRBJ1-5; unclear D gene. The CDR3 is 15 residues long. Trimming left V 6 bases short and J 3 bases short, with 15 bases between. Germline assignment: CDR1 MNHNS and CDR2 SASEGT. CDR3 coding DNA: TGTGCCAGCAGCTCTAGGGCAGCCTACAATCAGCCCCAGCATTTT. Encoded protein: CASSSRAAYNQPQHF.

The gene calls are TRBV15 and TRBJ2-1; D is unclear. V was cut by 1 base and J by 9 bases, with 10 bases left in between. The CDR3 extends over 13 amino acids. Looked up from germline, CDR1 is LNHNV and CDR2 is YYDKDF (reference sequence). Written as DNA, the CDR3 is TGTGCCACCAGCAGAGTAGGCTGGGGTGAGCAGTTCTTC. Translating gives CATSRVGWGEQFF.

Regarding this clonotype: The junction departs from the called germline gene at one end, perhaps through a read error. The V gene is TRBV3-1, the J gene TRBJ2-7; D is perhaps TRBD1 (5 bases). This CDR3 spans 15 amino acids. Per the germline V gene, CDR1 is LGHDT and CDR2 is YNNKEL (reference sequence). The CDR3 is CASSQGSKGLDERYF. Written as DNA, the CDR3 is TGTGCCAGCAGCCAAGGATCCAAGGGGCTCGACGAGCGGTACTTC.

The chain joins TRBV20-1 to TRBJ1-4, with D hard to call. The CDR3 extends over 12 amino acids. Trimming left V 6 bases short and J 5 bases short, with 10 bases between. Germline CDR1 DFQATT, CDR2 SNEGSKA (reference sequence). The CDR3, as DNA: TGCAGTGCAGGGATTGGGAATGAAAAACTGTTTTTT. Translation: CSAGIGNEKLFF.

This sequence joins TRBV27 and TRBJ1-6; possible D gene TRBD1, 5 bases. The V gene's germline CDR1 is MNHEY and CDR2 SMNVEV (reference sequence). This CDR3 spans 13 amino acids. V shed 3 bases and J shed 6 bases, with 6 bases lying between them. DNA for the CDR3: TGTGCCAGCAGTTTGGGGGGTAATTCACCCCTCCACTTT. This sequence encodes CASSLGGNSPLHF.

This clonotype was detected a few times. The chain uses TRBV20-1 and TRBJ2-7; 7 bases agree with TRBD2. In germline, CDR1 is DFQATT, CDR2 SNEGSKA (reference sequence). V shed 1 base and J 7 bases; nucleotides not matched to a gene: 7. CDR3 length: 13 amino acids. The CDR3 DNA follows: TGCAGTGCTAGAGTACCGGGAGGAGGGGAGCAGTACTTC. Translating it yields CSARVPGGGEQYF.

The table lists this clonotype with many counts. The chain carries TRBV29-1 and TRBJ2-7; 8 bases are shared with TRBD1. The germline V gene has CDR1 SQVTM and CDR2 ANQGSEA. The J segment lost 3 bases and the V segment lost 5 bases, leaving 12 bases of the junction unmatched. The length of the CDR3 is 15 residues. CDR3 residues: CSVSGQGELFYEQYF. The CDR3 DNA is TGCAGCGTTTCCGGACAGGGTGAATTATTCTACGAGCAGTACTTC.

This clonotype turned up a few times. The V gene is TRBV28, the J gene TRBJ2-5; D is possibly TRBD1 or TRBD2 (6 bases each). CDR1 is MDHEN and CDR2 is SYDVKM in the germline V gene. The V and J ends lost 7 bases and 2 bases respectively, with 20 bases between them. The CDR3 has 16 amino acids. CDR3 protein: CASTPGGRPKQETQYF. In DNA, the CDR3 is TGTGCCAGCACCCCCGGGGGCAGACCAAAGCAAGAGACCCAGTACTTC.

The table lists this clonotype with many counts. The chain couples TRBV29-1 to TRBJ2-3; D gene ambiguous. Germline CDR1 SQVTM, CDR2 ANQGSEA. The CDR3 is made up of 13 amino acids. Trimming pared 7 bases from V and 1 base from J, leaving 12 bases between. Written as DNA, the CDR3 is TGCAGCGCTCAATGGGGTGGCACAGATACGCAGTATTTT. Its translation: CSAQWGGTDTQYF.

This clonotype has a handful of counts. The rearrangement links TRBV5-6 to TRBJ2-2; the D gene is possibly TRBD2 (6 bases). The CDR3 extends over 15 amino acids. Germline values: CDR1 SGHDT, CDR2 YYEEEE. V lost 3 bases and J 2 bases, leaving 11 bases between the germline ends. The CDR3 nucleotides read TGTGCCAGCAGCTATAGCGGAGTTAACACCGGGGAGCTGTTTTTT. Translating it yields CASSYSGVNTGELFF.

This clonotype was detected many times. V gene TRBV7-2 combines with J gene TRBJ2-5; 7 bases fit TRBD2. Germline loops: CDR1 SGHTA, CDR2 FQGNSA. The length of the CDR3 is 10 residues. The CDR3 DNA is TGTGGATCGGGGGGAGAGACCCAGTACTTC. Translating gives CGSGGETQYF.

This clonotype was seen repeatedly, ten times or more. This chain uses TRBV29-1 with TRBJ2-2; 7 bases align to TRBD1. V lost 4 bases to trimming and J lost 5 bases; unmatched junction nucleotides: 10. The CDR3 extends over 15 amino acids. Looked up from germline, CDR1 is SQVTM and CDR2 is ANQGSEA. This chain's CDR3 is CSVGNRDRMTGELFF. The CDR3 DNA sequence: TGCAGCGTTGGGAATAGGGACAGAATGACCGGGGAGCTGTTTTTT.

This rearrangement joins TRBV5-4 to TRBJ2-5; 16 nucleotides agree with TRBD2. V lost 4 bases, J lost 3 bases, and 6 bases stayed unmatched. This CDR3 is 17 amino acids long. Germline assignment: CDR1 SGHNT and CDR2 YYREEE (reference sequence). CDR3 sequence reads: CASSPGLAGGPEETQYF. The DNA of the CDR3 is TGTGCCAGCAGCCCGGGACTAGCGGGAGGGCCGGAAGAGACCCAGTACTTC.

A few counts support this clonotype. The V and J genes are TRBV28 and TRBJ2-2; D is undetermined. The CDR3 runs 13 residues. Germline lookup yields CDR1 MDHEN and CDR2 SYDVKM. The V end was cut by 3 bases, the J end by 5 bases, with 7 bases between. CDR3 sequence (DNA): TGTGCCAGCAGTTTTCAGGTTACCGGGGAGCTGTTTTTT. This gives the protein CASSFQVTGELFF.

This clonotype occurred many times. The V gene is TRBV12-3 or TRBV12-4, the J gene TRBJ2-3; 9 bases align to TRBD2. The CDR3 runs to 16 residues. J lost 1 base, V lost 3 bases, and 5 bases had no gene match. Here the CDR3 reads CASSFNSGGRTDTQYF. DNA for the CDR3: TGTGCCAGCAGTTTTAATAGCGGGGGACGCACAGATACGCAGTATTTT.

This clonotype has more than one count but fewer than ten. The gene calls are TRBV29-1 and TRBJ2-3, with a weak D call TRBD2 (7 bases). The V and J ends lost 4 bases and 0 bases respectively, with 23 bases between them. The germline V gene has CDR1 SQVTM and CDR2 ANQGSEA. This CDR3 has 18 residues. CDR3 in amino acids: CSVGGGKGLSASTDTQYF. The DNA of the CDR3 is TGCAGCGTTGGGGGGGGCAAGGGCCTATCCGCTAGCACAGATACGCAGTATTTT.

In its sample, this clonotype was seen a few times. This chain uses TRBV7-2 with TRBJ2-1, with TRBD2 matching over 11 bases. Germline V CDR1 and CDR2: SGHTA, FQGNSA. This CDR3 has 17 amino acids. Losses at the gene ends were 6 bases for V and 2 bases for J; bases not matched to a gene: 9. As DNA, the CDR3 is TGTGCCAGCAGACGTCTTAGCGGGAGGGTTACCTACAATGAGCAGTTCTTC. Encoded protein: CASRRLSGRVTYNEQFF.

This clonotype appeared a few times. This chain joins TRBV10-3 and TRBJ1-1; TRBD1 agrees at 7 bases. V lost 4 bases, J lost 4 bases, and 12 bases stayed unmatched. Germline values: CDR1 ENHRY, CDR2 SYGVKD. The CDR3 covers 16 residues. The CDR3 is CAISGTDRVYGTEAFF. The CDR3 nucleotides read TGTGCCATCAGTGGAACAGACAGGGTCTACGGCACTGAAGCTTTCTTT.

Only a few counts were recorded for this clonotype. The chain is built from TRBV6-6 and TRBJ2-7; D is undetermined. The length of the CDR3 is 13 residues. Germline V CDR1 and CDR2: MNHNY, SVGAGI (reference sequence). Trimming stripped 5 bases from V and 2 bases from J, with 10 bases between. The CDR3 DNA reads TGTGCCAGCAGTATCTCCCTAACCTACGAGCAGTACTTC. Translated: CASSISLTYEQYF.

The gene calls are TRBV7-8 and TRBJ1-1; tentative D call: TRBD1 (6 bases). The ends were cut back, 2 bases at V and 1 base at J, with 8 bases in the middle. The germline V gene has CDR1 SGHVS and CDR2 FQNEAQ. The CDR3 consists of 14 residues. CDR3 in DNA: TGTGCCAGCAGCTTAATACAGGGGAACACTGAAGCTTTCTTT. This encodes CASSLIQGNTEAFF.

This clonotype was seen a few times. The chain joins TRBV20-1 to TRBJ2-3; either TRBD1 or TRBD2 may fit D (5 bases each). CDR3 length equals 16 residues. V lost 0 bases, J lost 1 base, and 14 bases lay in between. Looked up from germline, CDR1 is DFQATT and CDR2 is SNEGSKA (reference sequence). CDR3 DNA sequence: TGCAGTGCTAGAGAGGCTGGGGGTTTTGGCACAGATACGCAGTATTTT. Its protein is CSAREAGGFGTDTQYF.

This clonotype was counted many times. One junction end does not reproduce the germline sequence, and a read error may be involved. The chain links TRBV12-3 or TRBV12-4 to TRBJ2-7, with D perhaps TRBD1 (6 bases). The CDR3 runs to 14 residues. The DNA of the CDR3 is TGCGCCAGCAGCCCTGGACAGAGCTCCTACGAGCAGTACTTC. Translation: CASSPGQSSYEQYF.

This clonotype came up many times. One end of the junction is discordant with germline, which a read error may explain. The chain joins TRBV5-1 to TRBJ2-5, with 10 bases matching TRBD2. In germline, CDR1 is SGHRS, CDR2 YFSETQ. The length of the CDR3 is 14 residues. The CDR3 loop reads CASSLGLAGESSSF. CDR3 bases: TGCGCCAGCAGCTTGGGGCTAGCGGGGGAGTCTTCGTCCTTC.

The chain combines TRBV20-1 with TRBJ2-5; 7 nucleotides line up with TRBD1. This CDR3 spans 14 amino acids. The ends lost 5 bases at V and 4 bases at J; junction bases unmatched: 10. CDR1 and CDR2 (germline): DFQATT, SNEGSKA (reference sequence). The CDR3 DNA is TGCAGTGCTCCCGACCCGACAGGGATAGAGACCCAGTACTTC. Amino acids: CSAPDPTGIETQYF.

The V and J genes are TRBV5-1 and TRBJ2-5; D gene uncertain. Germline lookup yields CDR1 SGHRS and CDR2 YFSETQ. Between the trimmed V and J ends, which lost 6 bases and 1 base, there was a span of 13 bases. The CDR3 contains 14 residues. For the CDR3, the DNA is TGCGCCAGCACCCAGTCGGTCATCCAAGAGACCCAGTACTTC. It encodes CASTQSVIQETQYF.